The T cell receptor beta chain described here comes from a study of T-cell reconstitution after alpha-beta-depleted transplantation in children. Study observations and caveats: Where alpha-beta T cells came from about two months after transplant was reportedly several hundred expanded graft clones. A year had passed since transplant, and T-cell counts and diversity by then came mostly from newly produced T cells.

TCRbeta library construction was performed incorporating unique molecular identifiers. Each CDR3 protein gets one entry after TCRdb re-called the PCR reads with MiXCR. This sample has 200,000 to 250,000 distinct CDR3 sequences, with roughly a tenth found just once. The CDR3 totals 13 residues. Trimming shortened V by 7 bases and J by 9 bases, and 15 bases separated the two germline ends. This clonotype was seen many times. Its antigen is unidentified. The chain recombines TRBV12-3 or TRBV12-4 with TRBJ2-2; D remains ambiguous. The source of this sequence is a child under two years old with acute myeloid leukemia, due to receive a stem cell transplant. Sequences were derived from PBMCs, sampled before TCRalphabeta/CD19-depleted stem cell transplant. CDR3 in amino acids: CASTPLGSRELFF. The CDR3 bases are TGTGCCAGCACCCCGTTGGGATCCCGGGAGCTGTTTTTT.